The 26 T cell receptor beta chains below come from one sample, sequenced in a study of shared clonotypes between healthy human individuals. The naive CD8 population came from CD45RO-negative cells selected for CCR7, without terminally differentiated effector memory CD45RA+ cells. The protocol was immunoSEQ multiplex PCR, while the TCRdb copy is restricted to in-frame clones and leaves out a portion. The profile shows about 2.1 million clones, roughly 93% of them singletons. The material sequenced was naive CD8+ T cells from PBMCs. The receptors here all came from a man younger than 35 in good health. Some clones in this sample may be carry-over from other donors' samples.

In nucleotides, the CDR3 is TGTGCCAGCAGCGCGGGACAGGGGGTCGATGAGCAGTTCTTC. Its translation is CASSAGQGVDEQFF. The V gene is TRBV9, the J gene TRBJ2-1; 11 bases are a match to TRBD1. V shed 3 bases, J shed 8 bases, and the junction held 4 bases outside the gene matches. Looked up from germline, CDR1 is SGDLS and CDR2 is YYNGEE. The CDR3 sequence is 14 residues long.

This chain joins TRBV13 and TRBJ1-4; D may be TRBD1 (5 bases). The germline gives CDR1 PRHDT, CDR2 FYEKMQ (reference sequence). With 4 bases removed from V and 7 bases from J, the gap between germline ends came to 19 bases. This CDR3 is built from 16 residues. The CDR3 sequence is CASSSNKMGEREKLFF. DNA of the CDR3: TGTGCCAGCAGCTCGAACAAGATGGGGGAACGTGAAAAACTGTTTTTT.

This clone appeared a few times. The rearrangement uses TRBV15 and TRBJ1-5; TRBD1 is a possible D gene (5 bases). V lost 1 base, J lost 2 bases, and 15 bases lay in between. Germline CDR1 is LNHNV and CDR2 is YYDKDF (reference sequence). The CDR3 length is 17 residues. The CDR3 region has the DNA TGTGCCACCAGCAGAGCGGAGTTCCCGGGGGGCAATCAGCCCCAGCATTTT. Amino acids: CATSRAEFPGGNQPQHF.

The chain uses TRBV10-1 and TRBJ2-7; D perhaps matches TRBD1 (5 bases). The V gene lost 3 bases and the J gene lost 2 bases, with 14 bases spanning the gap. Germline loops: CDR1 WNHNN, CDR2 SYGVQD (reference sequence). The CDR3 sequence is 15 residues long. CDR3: CASSDGVGAPYEQYF. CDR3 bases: TGCGCCAGCAGTGATGGGGTTGGGGCCCCCTACGAGCAGTACTTC.

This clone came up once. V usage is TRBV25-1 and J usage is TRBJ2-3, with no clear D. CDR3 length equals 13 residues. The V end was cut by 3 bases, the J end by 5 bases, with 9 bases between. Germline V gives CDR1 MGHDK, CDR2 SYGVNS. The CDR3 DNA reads TGTGCCAGCAGTGATTACCCAGAAGATACGCAGTATTTT. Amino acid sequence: CASSDYPEDTQYF.

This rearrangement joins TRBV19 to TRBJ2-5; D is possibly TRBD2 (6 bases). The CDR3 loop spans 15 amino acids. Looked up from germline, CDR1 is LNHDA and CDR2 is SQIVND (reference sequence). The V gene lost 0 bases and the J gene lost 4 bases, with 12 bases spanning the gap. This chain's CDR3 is CASSIDSGEGETQYF. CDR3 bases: TGTGCCAGTAGTATAGATTCGGGGGAAGGAGAGACCCAGTACTTC.

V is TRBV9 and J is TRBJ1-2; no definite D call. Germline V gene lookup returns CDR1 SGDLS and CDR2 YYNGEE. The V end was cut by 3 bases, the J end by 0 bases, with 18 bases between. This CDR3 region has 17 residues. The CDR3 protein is CASSGFQDRLTNYGYTF. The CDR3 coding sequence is TGTGCCAGCAGCGGGTTTCAGGACCGTTTAACTAACTATGGCTACACCTTC. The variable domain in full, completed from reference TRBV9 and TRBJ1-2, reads DSGVTQTPKHLITATGQRVTLRCSPRSGDLSVYWYQQSLDQGLQFLIQYYNGEERAKGNILERFSAQQFPDLHSELNLSSLELGDSALYFCASSGFQDRLTNYGYTFGSGTRLTVV.

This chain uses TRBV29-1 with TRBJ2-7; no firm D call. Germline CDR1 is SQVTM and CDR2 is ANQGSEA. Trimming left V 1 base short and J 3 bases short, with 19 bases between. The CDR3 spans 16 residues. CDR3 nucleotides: TGCAGCGTTGAAGGGTTGTGGGGATTCGAGCGCTACGAGCAGTACTTC. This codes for CSVEGLWGFERYEQYF.

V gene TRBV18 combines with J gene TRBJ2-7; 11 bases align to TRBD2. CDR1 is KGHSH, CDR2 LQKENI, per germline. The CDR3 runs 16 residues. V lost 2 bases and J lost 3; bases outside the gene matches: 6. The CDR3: CASSPSPGLAGYEQYF. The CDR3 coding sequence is TGTGCCAGCTCACCATCCCCAGGACTAGCGGGCTACGAGCAGTACTTC. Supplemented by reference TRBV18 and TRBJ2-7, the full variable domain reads NAGVMQNPRHLVRRRGQEARLRCSPMKGHSHVYWYRQLPEEGLKFMVYLQKENIIDESGMPKERFSAEFPKEGPSILRIQQVVRGDSAAYFCASSPSPGLAGYEQYFGPGTRLTVT.

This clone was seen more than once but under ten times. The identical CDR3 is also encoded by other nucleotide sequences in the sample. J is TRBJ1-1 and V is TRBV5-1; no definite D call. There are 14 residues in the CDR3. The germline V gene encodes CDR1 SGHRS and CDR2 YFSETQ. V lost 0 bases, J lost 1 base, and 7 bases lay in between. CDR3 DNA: TGCGCCAGCAGCTTGGTCGGCCAGAACACTGAAGCTTTCTTT. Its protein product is CASSLVGQNTEAFF.

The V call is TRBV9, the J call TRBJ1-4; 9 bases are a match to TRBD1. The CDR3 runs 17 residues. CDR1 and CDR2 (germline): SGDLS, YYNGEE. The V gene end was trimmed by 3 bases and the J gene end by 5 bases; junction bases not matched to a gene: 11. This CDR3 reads CASSAAQGAMGNEKLFF. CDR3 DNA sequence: TGTGCCAGCAGCGCCGCACAGGGGGCGATGGGCAATGAAAAACTGTTTTTT.

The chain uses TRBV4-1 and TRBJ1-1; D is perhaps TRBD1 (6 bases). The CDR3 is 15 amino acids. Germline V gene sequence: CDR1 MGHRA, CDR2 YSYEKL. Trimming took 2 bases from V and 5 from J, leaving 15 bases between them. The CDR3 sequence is CASSQRVQGRTEAFF. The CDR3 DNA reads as TGCGCCAGCAGCCAAAGGGTACAGGGCCGGACTGAAGCTTTCTTT.

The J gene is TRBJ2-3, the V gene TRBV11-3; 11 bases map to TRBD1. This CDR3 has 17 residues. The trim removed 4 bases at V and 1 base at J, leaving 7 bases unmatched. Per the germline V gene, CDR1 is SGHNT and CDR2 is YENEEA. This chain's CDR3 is CASSSGTGGLGTDTQYF. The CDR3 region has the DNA TGTGCCAGCAGCTCTGGGACAGGGGGTTTGGGCACAGATACGCAGTATTTT.

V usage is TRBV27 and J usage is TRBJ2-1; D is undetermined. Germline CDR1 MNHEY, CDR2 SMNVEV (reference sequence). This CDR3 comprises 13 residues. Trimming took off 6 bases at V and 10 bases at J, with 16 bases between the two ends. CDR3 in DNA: TGTGCCAGCAGACCCTCGGGTTACATAGAGCAGTTCTTC. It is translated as CASRPSGYIEQFF.

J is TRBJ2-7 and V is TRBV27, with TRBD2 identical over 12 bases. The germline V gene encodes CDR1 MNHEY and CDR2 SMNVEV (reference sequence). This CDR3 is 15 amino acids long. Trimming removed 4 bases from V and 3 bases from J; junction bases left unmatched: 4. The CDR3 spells CASSSRLAGVYEQYF. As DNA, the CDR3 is TGTGCCAGCAGTTCCCGACTAGCGGGGGTCTACGAGCAGTACTTC.

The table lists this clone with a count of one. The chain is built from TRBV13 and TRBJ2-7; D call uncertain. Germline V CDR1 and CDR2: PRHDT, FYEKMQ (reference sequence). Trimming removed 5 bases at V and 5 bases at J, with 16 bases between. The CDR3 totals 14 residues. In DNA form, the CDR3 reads TGTGCCAGCAGCCCAGGACGCCGTTTGAACGAGCAGTACTTC. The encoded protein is CASSPGRRLNEQYF.

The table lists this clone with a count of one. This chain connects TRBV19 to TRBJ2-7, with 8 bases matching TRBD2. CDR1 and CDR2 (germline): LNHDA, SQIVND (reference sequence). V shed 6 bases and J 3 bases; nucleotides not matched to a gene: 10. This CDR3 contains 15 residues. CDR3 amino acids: CASRPRAGALYEQYF. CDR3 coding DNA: TGTGCCAGTAGGCCCAGAGCGGGAGCTCTCTACGAGCAGTACTTC.

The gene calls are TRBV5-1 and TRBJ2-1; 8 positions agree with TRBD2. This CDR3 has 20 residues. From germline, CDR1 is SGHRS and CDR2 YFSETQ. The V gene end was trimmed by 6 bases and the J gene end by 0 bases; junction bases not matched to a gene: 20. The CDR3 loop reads CASTPGIVAGHTTSYNEQFF. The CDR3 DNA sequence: TGCGCCAGCACCCCGGGGATAGTAGCGGGACATACTACCTCCTACAATGAGCAGTTCTTC.

This chain's CDR3 is CASSVGHPQGMETQYF. In DNA form, the CDR3 reads TGTGCCAGCAGCGTAGGACACCCCCAGGGGATGGAGACCCAGTACTTC. The rearrangement joins TRBV9 to TRBJ2-5; D may be TRBD1 (6 bases). CDR1 and CDR2 from the germline V gene are SGDLS and YYNGEE. This CDR3 has 16 residues. Trimming shortened V by 0 bases and J by 5 bases, and 17 bases separated the two germline ends.

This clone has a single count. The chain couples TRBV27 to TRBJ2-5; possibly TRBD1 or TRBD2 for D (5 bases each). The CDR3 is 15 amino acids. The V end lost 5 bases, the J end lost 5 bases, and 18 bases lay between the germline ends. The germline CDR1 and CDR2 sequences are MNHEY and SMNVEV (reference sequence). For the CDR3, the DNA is TGTGCCAGCAGTCCAACCGGGGCCGGATCCGAGACCCAGTACTTC. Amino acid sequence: CASSPTGAGSETQYF.

In DNA, the CDR3 is TGTGCCAGCAGTAGAACCGGGACTAGCGGGAGGGTACCCTACGAGCAGTACTTC. Amino acid sequence: CASSRTGTSGRVPYEQYF. The chain recombines TRBV28 with TRBJ2-7; 16 positions match TRBD2. This CDR3 spans 18 amino acids. J lost 2 bases, V lost 5 bases, and 9 bases had no gene match. Germline V CDR1 and CDR2: MDHEN, SYDVKM.

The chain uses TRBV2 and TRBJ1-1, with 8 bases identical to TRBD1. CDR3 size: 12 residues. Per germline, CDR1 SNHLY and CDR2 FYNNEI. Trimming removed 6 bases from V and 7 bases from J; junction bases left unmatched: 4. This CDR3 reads CASRQGAGEAFF. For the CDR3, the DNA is TGTGCCAGCAGGCAGGGGGCAGGTGAAGCTTTCTTT.

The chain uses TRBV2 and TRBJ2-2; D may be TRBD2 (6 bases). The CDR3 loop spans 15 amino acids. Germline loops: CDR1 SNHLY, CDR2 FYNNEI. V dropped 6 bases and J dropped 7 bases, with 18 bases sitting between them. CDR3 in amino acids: CASRDTGTPGGELFF. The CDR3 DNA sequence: TGTGCCAGCAGAGACACCGGGACTCCCGGCGGGGAGCTGTTTTTT.

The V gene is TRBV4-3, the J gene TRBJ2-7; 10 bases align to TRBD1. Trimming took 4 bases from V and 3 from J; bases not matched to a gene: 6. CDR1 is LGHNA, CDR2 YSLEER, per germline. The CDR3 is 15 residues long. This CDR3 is CASSPGTGAIYEQYF. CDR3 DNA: TGCGCCAGCAGCCCCGGGACAGGGGCCATCTACGAGCAGTACTTC.

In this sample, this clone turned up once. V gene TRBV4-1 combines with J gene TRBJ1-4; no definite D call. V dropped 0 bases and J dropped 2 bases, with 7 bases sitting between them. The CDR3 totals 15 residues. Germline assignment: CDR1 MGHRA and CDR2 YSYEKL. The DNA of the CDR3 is TGCGCCAGCAGCCAAGAACTTCGGACTAATGAAAAACTGTTTTTT. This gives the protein CASSQELRTNEKLFF.

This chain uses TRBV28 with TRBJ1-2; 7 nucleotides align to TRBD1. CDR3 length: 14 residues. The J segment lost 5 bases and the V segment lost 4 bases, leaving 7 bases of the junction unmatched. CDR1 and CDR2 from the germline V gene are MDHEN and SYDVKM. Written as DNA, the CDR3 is TGTGCCAGCAGTTGGGTACCGACAGGGTATGGCTACACCTTC. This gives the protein CASSWVPTGYGYTF.